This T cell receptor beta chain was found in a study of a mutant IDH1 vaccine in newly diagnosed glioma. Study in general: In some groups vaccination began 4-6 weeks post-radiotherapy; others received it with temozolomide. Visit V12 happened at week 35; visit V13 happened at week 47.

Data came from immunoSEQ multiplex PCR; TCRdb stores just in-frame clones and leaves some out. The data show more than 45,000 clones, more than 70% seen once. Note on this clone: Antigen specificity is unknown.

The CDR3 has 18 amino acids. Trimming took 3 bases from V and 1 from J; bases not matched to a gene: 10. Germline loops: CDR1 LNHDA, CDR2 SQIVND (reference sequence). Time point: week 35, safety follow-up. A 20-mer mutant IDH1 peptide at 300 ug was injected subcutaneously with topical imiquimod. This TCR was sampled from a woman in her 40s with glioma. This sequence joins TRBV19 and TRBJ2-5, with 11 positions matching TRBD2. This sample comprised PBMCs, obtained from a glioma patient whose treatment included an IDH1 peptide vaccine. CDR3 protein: CASSMLSLAGVPQETQYF. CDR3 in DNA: TGTGCCAGTAGTATGCTCTCACTAGCGGGGGTTCCCCAAGAGACCCAGTACTTC.